Each of the 28 T cell receptor beta chains below was sequenced from the same sample in a study of blood T cell repertoires in COVID-19. Profiled with immunoSEQ multiplex PCR; TCRdb holds only in-frame clones, not every one. The sample shows some 160,000 clones, 85% to 90% of them seen only once. Sequencing input: peripheral blood. These receptors all stem from a woman aged 55-69 years with active COVID-19.

A note on this clone: The conserved closing phenylalanine or tryptophan is absent in this CDR3, likely reflecting a read error. No DNA is shown, since the ends of the CDR3 on it are uncertain; the CDR3 is the one TCRdb lists. This chain connects TRBV6-5 to TRBJ2-7; TRBD2, the table's D call, was not compared with the DNA. The CDR3 sequence runs 11 residues, both termini included. Germline CDR1 is MNHEY and CDR2 is SVGAGI. CDR3 residues: CASRHTGTLTL.

This rearrangement joins TRBV25-1 to TRBJ2-1, with TRBD2 matching over 8 bases. The V gene's germline CDR1 is MGHDK and CDR2 SYGVNS. Trimming cost V 3 bases and J 3 bases; bases outside gene matches: 4. The CDR3 covers 15 residues. The CDR3 region is CASSDPSGSYNEQFF. The CDR3 region has the DNA TGTGCCAGCAGTGATCCCAGCGGGAGCTACAATGAGCAGTTCTTC.

The V call is TRBV28, the J call TRBJ2-2, with D maybe TRBD1 (6 bases). Trimming took off 4 bases at V and 2 bases at J, with 14 bases between the two ends. This CDR3 has 16 residues. The germline CDR1 and CDR2 sequences are MDHEN and SYDVKM. The CDR3 sequence: CASSSSRGVNTGELFF. As DNA, the CDR3 is TGTGCCAGCAGTTCCAGCAGGGGCGTCAACACCGGGGAGCTGTTTTTT. The full variable domain, rest sourced from reference TRBV28 and TRBJ2-2, is DVKVTQSSRYLVKRTGEKVFLECVQDMDHENMFWYRQDPGLGLRLIYFSYDVKMKEKGDIPEGYSVSREKKERFSLILESASTNQTSMYLCASSSSRGVNTGELFFGEGSRLTVL.

V and J are TRBV18 and TRBJ1-3; D gene ambiguous. The CDR3 covers 12 residues. Looked up from germline, CDR1 is KGHSH and CDR2 is LQKENI. Trimming removed 3 bases at V and 4 bases at J, with 4 bases between. The CDR3 DNA follows: TGTGCCAGCTCACCGAGGGGAAACACCATATATTTT. Residues: CASSPRGNTIYF.

This chain uses TRBV5-1 with TRBJ2-1; the match to TRBD2 covers 8 bases. V trimming: 3 bases; J trimming: 6 bases; junction bases outside the gene matches: 5. Germline lookup yields CDR1 SGHRS and CDR2 YFSETQ. The CDR3 contains 14 residues. CDR3 coding DNA: TGCGCCAGCAGCTCGGGAGGGAGCGGCAATGAGCAGTTCTTC. Residues: CASSSGGSGNEQFF.

The chain employs TRBV3-1 (or the pseudogene TRBV3-2) and TRBJ2-7; D is possibly TRBD2 (6 bases). Germline CDR1 is LGHDT and CDR2 is YNNKEL (reference sequence). The CDR3 loop spans 15 amino acids. Trimming cost V 0 bases and J 2 bases, with 11 bases left between them. This chain's CDR3 is CASSQDSAGTYEQYF. CDR3 DNA sequence: TGTGCCAGCAGCCAAGATTCCGCGGGAACCTACGAGCAGTACTTC.

The chain combines TRBV5-1 with TRBJ2-1, with TRBD2 matching over 10 bases. Germline V gene data show CDR1 as SGHRS and CDR2 as YFSETQ. Trimming at V came to 5 bases and at J to 2 bases, leaving 4 bases not matched to a gene. This CDR3 comprises 15 residues. The chain's CDR3 is CASRRLAGTYNEQFF. In DNA, the CDR3 is TGCGCCAGCAGGAGACTAGCGGGTACCTACAATGAGCAGTTCTTC.

V is TRBV5-1 and J is TRBJ2-1; 7 bases match TRBD2. J was trimmed by 0 bases and V by 1 base; bases with no gene match: 10. Per the germline V gene, CDR1 is SGHRS and CDR2 is YFSETQ. The CDR3 extends over 18 amino acids. CDR3 protein: CASSLMVWEGSSYNEQFF. The CDR3 region has the DNA TGCGCCAGCAGCTTGATGGTGTGGGAGGGGAGCTCCTACAATGAGCAGTTCTTC.

The chain combines TRBV11-2 with TRBJ2-5; 8 bases are shared with TRBD1. The germline gives CDR1 SGHAT, CDR2 FQNNGV. V lost 2 bases to trimming and J lost 1 base; unmatched junction nucleotides: 3. There are 15 residues in the CDR3. Here the CDR3 reads CASSLSDRGQETQYF. In nucleotides, the CDR3 is TGTGCCAGCAGCTTATCCGACAGGGGCCAAGAGACCCAGTACTTC.

Here the CDR3 DNA reads TGTGCCATCAGTACTAGCGGGAGCCCACACACCGGGGAGCTGTTTTTT. It translates to CAISTSGSPHTGELFF. The chain combines TRBV10-3 with TRBJ2-2, with 11 bases identical to TRBD2. The CDR3 covers 16 residues. The germline V gene has CDR1 ENHRY and CDR2 SYGVKD. The junction had 5 bases not matched to a gene; V was cut back by 5 bases and J by 3 bases.

V is TRBV7-2 and J is TRBJ2-1; D call uncertain. V was trimmed by 3 bases and J by 0 bases, leaving 9 bases between them. In germline, CDR1 is SGHTA, CDR2 FQGNSA. The CDR3 has 15 residues. CDR3 amino acids: CASSLARSSYNEQFF. As DNA, the CDR3 is TGTGCCAGCAGCTTGGCTAGGAGCTCCTACAATGAGCAGTTCTTC.

The chain has TRBV4-3 and TRBJ2-2, with D uncertain. CDR3 length: 17 residues. The germline gives CDR1 LGHNA, CDR2 YSLEER. Trimming left V 0 bases short and J 2 bases short, with 13 bases between. The CDR3 sequence: CASSQEVSQRNTGELFF. For the CDR3, the DNA is TGCGCCAGCAGCCAAGAGGTTTCCCAGCGCAACACCGGGGAGCTGTTTTTT.

This clone turned up a few times. CDR3 sequence (DNA): TGTGCCTGGAACATTTCCCCACACGAGCAGTACTTC. Its protein is CAWNISPHEQYF. V is TRBV30 and J is TRBJ2-7; D gene ambiguous. This CDR3 is 12 amino acids long. Germline V gene data show CDR1 as GTSNPN and CDR2 as SVGIG (reference sequence). V shed 4 bases and J shed 5 bases, with 12 bases lying between them.

This chain uses TRBV7-6 with TRBJ2-3; 11 bases match TRBD2. Germline loops: CDR1 SGHVS, CDR2 FNYEAQ. Losses at the gene ends were 1 base for V and 2 bases for J; bases not matched to a gene: 5. The CDR3 is 17 amino acids. This CDR3 reads CASSLVRTSGFTDTQYF. The CDR3 nucleotides read TGTGCCAGCAGCTTAGTGAGGACTAGCGGGTTCACAGATACGCAGTATTTT.

V gene TRBV6-2 or TRBV6-3 combines with J gene TRBJ2-7; D possibly corresponds to TRBD2 (7 bases). CDR3 length equals 14 residues. CDR1 is MNHEY, CDR2 SVGEGT, per germline. Trimming shortened V by 5 bases and J by 0 bases, and 11 bases separated the two germline ends. Written as DNA, the CDR3 is TGTGCCAGCAGTAGGGGGGGGAGCTCCTACGAGCAGTACTTC. Its protein is CASSRGGSSYEQYF.

The rearrangement uses TRBV10-1 and TRBJ1-6; D gene unclear. CDR1 WNHNN and CDR2 SYGVQD come from the germline V gene (reference sequence). This CDR3 region has 15 residues. V lost 0 bases to trimming and J lost 6 bases, with 9 bases between them. CDR3 region: CASSESTTGNSPLHF. The CDR3 DNA follows: TGCGCCAGCAGTGAGTCTACAACGGGTAATTCACCCCTCCACTTT.

Written as DNA, the CDR3 is TGTGCCAGCAGTTACTCCGGGGGGCATGGCTACACCTTC. This encodes CASSYSGGHGYTF. V and J are TRBV6-5 and TRBJ1-2; D possibly corresponds to TRBD1 (6 bases). Trimming stripped 0 bases from V and 6 bases from J, with 8 bases between. CDR3 length: 13 amino acids. Germline lookup yields CDR1 MNHEY and CDR2 SVGAGI.

The chain employs TRBV7-2 and TRBJ2-1; the match to TRBD2 covers 7 bases. The CDR3 covers 17 residues. With V trimmed by 4 bases and J by 1 base, 10 bases remained unmatched. Per the germline V gene, CDR1 is SGHTA and CDR2 is FQGNSA. CDR3 DNA sequence: TGTGCCAGCAGCTCCGCCCGCGGGAGTGGGTCCTACAATGAGCAGTTCTTC. Encoded protein: CASSSARGSGSYNEQFF.

The chain employs TRBV12-2 and TRBJ2-7; the D call in the table, TRBD2, was not verified against the DNA. TRBV12-2 is a listed pseudogene. This CDR3 is 14 amino acids long. The CDR3 nucleotides are TGTGCAAGTCGCTTAGTGATAGCTTTGTACGAGCAGTACTTC. Encoded protein: CASRLVIALYEQYF.

The chain employs TRBV5-6 and TRBJ1-4; TRBD1 aligns across 8 bases. Germline V gives CDR1 SGHDT, CDR2 YYEEEE. The CDR3 extends over 17 amino acids. The trim removed 0 bases at V and 4 bases at J, leaving 8 bases unmatched. The chain's CDR3 is CASSLARTGSINEKLFF. The CDR3 coding sequence is TGTGCCAGCAGCTTGGCCAGGACAGGGAGCATTAATGAAAAACTGTTTTTT.

J is TRBJ2-5 and V is TRBV28, with D possibly being TRBD1 (5 bases). The V and J ends lost 6 bases and 1 base respectively, with 12 bases between them. This CDR3 has 14 amino acids. Germline V gene sequence: CDR1 MDHEN, CDR2 SYDVKM. In DNA, the CDR3 is TGTGCCAGCAGGGTACAGGAACCCCAAGAGACCCAGTACTTC. Amino acids: CASRVQEPQETQYF.

The V call is TRBV19, the J call TRBJ2-3; 8 nucleotides align to TRBD1. V trimming: 6 bases; J trimming: 1 base; junction bases outside the gene matches: 6. CDR1 and CDR2 (germline): LNHDA, SQIVND (reference sequence). CDR3 length: 15 amino acids. CDR3 residues: CASRDRGRGTDTQYF. The DNA for the CDR3 is TGTGCCAGTAGAGACAGGGGACGGGGCACAGATACGCAGTATTTT. The entire variable domain, with the rest obtained from reference TRBV19 and TRBJ2-3, is as follows: DGGITQSPKYLFRKEGQNVTLSCEQNLNHDAMYWYRQDPGQGLRLIYYSQIVNDFQKGDIAEGYSVSREKKESFPLTVTSAQKNPTAFYLCASRDRGRGTDTQYFGPGTRLTVL.

This clone was counted once. V gene TRBV6-2 or TRBV6-3 combines with J gene TRBJ1-2; D not resolved. V lost 5 bases and J 0 bases, leaving 4 bases between the germline ends. The germline gives CDR1 MNHEY, CDR2 SVGEGT. The CDR3 covers 12 residues. CDR3 sequence (DNA): TGTGCCAGCAGTACAGCTAACTATGGCTACACCTTC. It is translated as CASSTANYGYTF.

The V and J genes are TRBV7-2 and TRBJ2-3; 9 bases agree with TRBD2. V gave up 5 bases and J gave up 4 bases; unmatched junction bases: 4. Looked up from germline, CDR1 is SGHTA and CDR2 is FQGNSA. This CDR3 is built from 14 residues. The CDR3 DNA is TGTGCCAGCAGCCCGGGACTAGCCTCAGATACGCAGTATTTT. This sequence encodes CASSPGLASDTQYF.

This rearrangement joins TRBV9 to TRBJ2-1, with 7 bases identical to TRBD1. The V segment lost 0 bases and the J segment 2 bases; nucleotides outside the gene matches: 2. The CDR3 loop spans 15 amino acids. Germline values: CDR1 SGDLS, CDR2 YYNGEE. For the CDR3, the DNA is TGTGCCAGCAGCGTAGGACAGGGACCCTACAATGAGCAGTTCTTC. It codes for CASSVGQGPYNEQFF. The full variable domain, with the rest looked up from reference TRBV9 and TRBJ2-1, is DSGVTQTPKHLITATGQRVTLRCSPRSGDLSVYWYQQSLDQGLQFLIQYYNGEERAKGNILERFSAQQFPDLHSELNLSSLELGDSALYFCASSVGQGPYNEQFFGPGTRLTVL.

The genes are TRBV7-2 and TRBJ1-2, with D perhaps matching TRBD1 (6 bases). The V end was cut by 5 bases, the J end by 6 bases, with 19 bases between. CDR1 SGHTA and CDR2 FQGNSA come from the germline V gene. The CDR3 totals 15 residues. CDR3 loop: CASSAHAQGLNGYTF. The DNA for the CDR3 is TGTGCCAGCAGCGCTCATGCACAGGGATTGAATGGCTACACCTTC. Full variable domain (missing parts from reference TRBV7-2 and TRBJ1-2): GAGVSQSPSNKVTEKGKDVELRCDPISGHTALYWYRQSLGQGLEFLIYFQGNSAPDKSGLPSDRFSAERTGGSVSTLTIQRTQQEDSAVYLCASSAHAQGLNGYTFGSGTRLTVV.

The chain recombines TRBV3-1 (or the pseudogene TRBV3-2) with TRBJ2-7, with D uncertain. Looked up from germline, CDR1 is LGHDT and CDR2 is YNNKEL (reference sequence). V gave up 7 bases and J gave up 3 bases, with 10 bases separating them. There are 12 residues in the CDR3. DNA for the CDR3: TGTGCCAGCATGGGCCTAAACTACGAGCAGTACTTC. It translates to CASMGLNYEQYF.

The chain combines TRBV2 with TRBJ1-1; 8 bases map to TRBD1. This CDR3 has 14 residues. The germline V gene has CDR1 SNHLY and CDR2 FYNNEI. V lost 2 bases to trimming and J lost 6 bases; unmatched junction nucleotides: 5. CDR3 residues: CASSENRGGAEAFF. The CDR3 nucleotides read TGTGCCAGCAGTGAAAACAGGGGGGGAGCTGAAGCTTTCTTT.